What follows are 20 T cell receptor beta chains derived from one specimen sequenced in a study of T cell repertoires in cytomegalovirus infection. TCRdb used MiXCR to reprocess the reads, holding one entry per CDR3 protein. The sample consists of about 180,000 distinct CDR3 sequences, about 15% of them appearing once. The material sequenced was PBMCs. These receptors were obtained from a human donor in good health (CMV status not recorded). Some clones in this sample may be carry-over from other donors' samples.

This clonotype was observed many times. CDR3 in amino acids: CASRRTGTDNTGELFF. Here the CDR3 DNA reads TGTGCCAGCAGGCGAACCGGGACGGATAACACCGGGGAGCTGTTTTTT. The rearrangement joins TRBV6-2 or TRBV6-3 to TRBJ2-2; D possibly matches TRBD1 or TRBD2 (5 bases each). The germline V gene has CDR1 MNHEY and CDR2 SVGEGT. Trimming left V 6 bases short and J 2 bases short, with 16 bases between. The CDR3 has 16 amino acids.

This clonotype was counted a few times. The V and J genes are TRBV6-5 and TRBJ2-7; TRBD2 aligns across 14 bases. After removal of 0 bases from V and 1 base from J, the junction contained 5 bases not matched to a gene. The CDR3 covers 18 residues. Germline assignment: CDR1 MNHEY and CDR2 SVGAGI. This CDR3 reads CASSYSGLAGGHSYEQYF. Written as DNA, the CDR3 is TGTGCCAGCAGTTACTCAGGACTAGCGGGGGGCCATTCCTACGAGCAGTACTTC.

The chain combines TRBV6-1 with TRBJ1-1; 8 bases align to TRBD1. V shed 6 bases and J 5 bases; nucleotides not matched to a gene: 8. The CDR3 spans 14 residues. Germline lookup yields CDR1 MNHNS and CDR2 SASEGT. The CDR3 bases are TGTGCCAGCAGCCCGACAGGGGTACATACTGAAGCTTTCTTT. Translated: CASSPTGVHTEAFF.

This clonotype was counted a few times. The chain is built from TRBV6-6 and TRBJ2-5, with TRBD2 as a possible D gene (6 bases). Trimming shortened V by 6 bases and J by 2 bases, and 16 bases separated the two germline ends. This CDR3 is 15 amino acids long. Germline CDR1 is MNHNY and CDR2 is SVGAGI (reference sequence). CDR3 sequence: CASSLEGTAQETQYF. In DNA, the CDR3 is TGTGCCAGCAGCTTAGAGGGGACTGCTCAAGAGACCCAGTACTTC.

This clonotype was counted ten times or more. The CDR3 DNA is TGTGCCATCAGTGAGACGAGCACCGGGACAAAAAGCAATCAGCCCCAGCATTTT. Translation gives CAISETSTGTKSNQPQHF. The chain couples TRBV10-3 to TRBJ1-5, with a possible D match to TRBD1 (6 bases). This CDR3 contains 18 residues. V was pared by 2 bases and J by 1 base, with 18 bases between. Germline assignment: CDR1 ENHRY and CDR2 SYGVKD.

The rearrangement joins TRBV2 to TRBJ2-2; no definite D call. This CDR3 comprises 15 residues. Germline CDR1 reads SNHLY; CDR2 reads FYNNEI. Trimming took off 6 bases at V and 2 bases at J, with 13 bases between the two ends. The CDR3 spells CASRTSTLNTGELFF. CDR3 nucleotide sequence: TGTGCCAGCAGAACCTCCACACTAAACACCGGGGAGCTGTTTTTT.

This clonotype was observed a few times. The chain uses TRBV6-4 and TRBJ2-1; D is unresolved. The CDR3 sequence is 15 residues long. Germline V CDR1 and CDR2: MRHNA, SNTAGT. The ends were cut back, 6 bases at V and 2 bases at J, with 14 bases in the middle. The CDR3 is CASSSGVGPYNEQFF. Here the CDR3 DNA reads TGTGCCAGCAGCAGTGGGGTAGGCCCCTACAATGAGCAGTTCTTC.

This clonotype was found many times. Likely a read error: the CDR3 ends without its conserved phenylalanine or tryptophan. Because the CDR3's place on the DNA is in doubt, the DNA is left out and the CDR3 is given as listed by TCRdb. The chain employs TRBV12-3 or TRBV12-4 and TRBJ2-7; the D call of TRBD2 is as the table states it, not checked on the DNA. The CDR3 length is 8 residues, termini included. This CDR3 reads CASSMDLP.

The rearrangement links TRBV7-3 to TRBJ2-5; 7 bases are shared with TRBD2. Germline CDR1 is SGHTA and CDR2 is FQGTGA. The CDR3 is made up of 13 amino acids. Trimming at V came to 5 bases and at J to 7 bases, leaving 7 bases not matched to a gene. The CDR3 DNA sequence: TGTGCCAGCAGCCCAGGGAGGGATCGGACCCAGTACTTC. Its protein is CASSPGRDRTQYF.

This clonotype was detected ten times or more. V and J are TRBV7-9 and TRBJ2-3; no reliable D call. This CDR3 contains 14 residues. Between the trimmed V and J ends, which lost 3 bases and 2 bases, there was a span of 9 bases. Germline V CDR1 and CDR2: SEHNR, FQNEAQ (reference sequence). The CDR3 region is CASSLGSYTDTQYF. The CDR3 nucleotides read TGTGCCAGCAGCTTGGGATCATACACAGATACGCAGTATTTT.

CDR3 loop: CASSMTEPGLAMNEQFF. CDR3 nucleotide sequence: TGTGCCAGTAGTATGACAGAACCGGGACTAGCGATGAATGAGCAGTTCTTC. The rearrangement joins TRBV19 to TRBJ2-1; TRBD2 matches 10 bases. V was clipped by 3 bases and J by 7 bases; unmatched bases: 12. The CDR3 runs to 17 residues. The germline V gene encodes CDR1 LNHDA and CDR2 SQIVND (reference sequence). Full variable domain (missing parts from reference TRBV19 and TRBJ2-1): DGGITQSPKYLFRKEGQNVTLSCEQNLNHDAMYWYRQDPGQGLRLIYYSQIVNDFQKGDIAEGYSVSREKKESFPLTVTSAQKNPTAFYLCASSMTEPGLAMNEQFFGPGTRLTVL.

This clonotype appeared many times. The rearrangement links TRBV12-3 or TRBV12-4 to TRBJ2-7; the D gene is possibly TRBD1 (6 bases). The CDR3 has 13 residues. V lost 4 bases and J 6 bases, leaving 13 bases between the germline ends. The CDR3 DNA reads TGTGCCAGCAGTTGGAGAACAGGGCCCGAGCAGTACTTC. It codes for CASSWRTGPEQYF.

This chain joins TRBV7-2 and TRBJ1-4; D is uncertain. The CDR3 totals 15 residues. Germline V gene lookup returns CDR1 SGHTA and CDR2 FQGNSA. The germline V and J ends were trimmed by 7 bases and 8 bases, with 20 bases remaining between them. The CDR3 coding sequence is TGTGCCAGCACCGTCCTGGGCCGCCTGGAGGAAAAACTGTTTTTT. Residues: CASTVLGRLEEKLFF.

The chain is built from TRBV3-1 and TRBJ2-7, with D possibly called TRBD1 or TRBD2 (5 bases each). Trimming removed 3 bases from V and 9 bases from J, with 15 bases in between. Germline assignment: CDR1 LGHDT and CDR2 YNNKEL (reference sequence). The CDR3 is 13 residues long. The CDR3 region has the DNA TGTGCCAGCAGCCAGGGACCCACTACGGGGCAGTACTTC. Translation gives CASSQGPTTGQYF.

The sample holds one count of this clonotype. The chain links TRBV28 to TRBJ2-7; D possibly corresponds to TRBD1 (5 bases). There are 13 residues in the CDR3. Trimming removed 7 bases from V and 0 bases from J, with 10 bases in between. Germline CDR1 is MDHEN and CDR2 is SYDVKM. The CDR3 region has the DNA TGTGCCAGCAAAGACAGTTTCTCCTACGAGCAGTACTTC. Protein product: CASKDSFSYEQYF.

This clonotype was detected ten times or more. The J gene is TRBJ2-7, the V gene TRBV7-2; D is perhaps TRBD2 (5 bases). The V gene's germline CDR1 is SGHTA and CDR2 FQGNSA. The CDR3 consists of 14 residues. V was trimmed by 2 bases and J by 3 bases, leaving 11 bases between them. CDR3 sequence (DNA): TGTGCCAGCAGCTTATCGGGAACGCACTACGAGCAGTACTTC. This translates into CASSLSGTHYEQYF.

This clonotype has ten or more counts. The chain links TRBV7-2 to TRBJ1-1; D gene uncertain. Germline values: CDR1 SGHTA, CDR2 FQGNSA. Trimming left V 5 bases short and J 6 bases short, with 13 bases between. The CDR3 spans 13 residues. CDR3 protein: CASSGIDRSEAFF. CDR3 DNA sequence: TGTGCCAGCAGCGGAATAGATCGCTCTGAAGCTTTCTTT.

This clonotype was seen many times. This sequence joins TRBV7-2 and TRBJ1-1; D gene unclear. The CDR3 length is 11 residues. V dropped 4 bases and J dropped 4 bases, with 4 bases sitting between them. Germline values: CDR1 SGHTA, CDR2 FQGNSA. CDR3 region: CASSYSTEAFF. Here the CDR3 DNA reads TGTGCCAGCAGCTATTCCACTGAAGCTTTCTTT.

Ten or more counts support this clonotype. The V call is TRBV20-1, the J call TRBJ2-5, with 7 bases that match TRBD1. Germline CDR1 reads DFQATT; CDR2 reads SNEGSKA (reference sequence). This CDR3 has 17 amino acids. V lost 0 bases, J lost 5 bases, and 15 bases stayed unmatched. The CDR3 region is CSARDVGTDPGPETQYF. The CDR3 nucleotides are TGCAGTGCTAGAGATGTGGGGACAGACCCGGGACCGGAGACCCAGTACTTC.

This clonotype has a count of ten or more. The chain combines TRBV7-8 with TRBJ1-1, with 7 bases that match TRBD1. With 5 bases clipped from V and 4 bases from J, the junction kept 10 bases outside the gene matches. CDR1 and CDR2 (germline): SGHVS, FQNEAQ. The CDR3 consists of 15 residues. CDR3 amino acids: CASSRKTGVGTEAFF. The CDR3 bases are TGTGCCAGCAGCCGTAAAACAGGGGTAGGCACTGAAGCTTTCTTT.